A selection of T cell receptor beta chains follows, all from one sample in a study of T cells after posttransplantation cyclophosphamide. The method was immunoSEQ multiplex PCR; TCRdb's version includes in-frame clones alone and lacks a portion of them. The sample lists 15,000 to 25,000 clones; roughly 87% were seen once. The sample was PBMCs, taken after allogeneic stem cell transplant with posttransplant cyclophosphamide. These receptors came from a female patient aged 40-49 years who received an allogeneic stem cell transplant from a related donor, was CMV-positive, and had no GVHD. Some T cells may be supplied by the graft donor. Both conserved end residues are part of each CDR3. The D gene is left open where the match is weak. Rows may omit the clone size; those that give it use once, few, many or a size class.

J gene	D gene	clone size	V gene	CDR3 protein	CDR3 DNA
TRBJ2-3	.	.	TRBV29-1	CSVIVVQGWTSTDTQYF	TGCAGCGTTATTGTGGTGCAGGGCTGGACGAGCACAGATACGCAGTATTTT
TRBJ2-7	TRBD1	.	TRBV7-9	CASSFRGTGVEQYF	TGTGCCAGCAGCTTCAGGGGAACAGGGGTCGAGCAGTACTTC
TRBJ2-7	.	.	TRBV28	CASTPGGPYEQYF	TGTGCCAGCACCCCCGGCGGTCCCTACGAGCAGTACTTC
TRBJ2-3	TRBD2	.	TRBV6-7	CASSRTSGHTDTQYF	TGTGCCAGCAGTCGGACTAGCGGGCACACAGATACGCAGTATTTT
TRBJ2-5	TRBD2	.	TRBV5-1	CASSLSTSAIQETQYF	TGCGCCAGCAGCTTGTCTACTAGCGCCATCCAAGAGACCCAGTACTTC
TRBJ2-5	.	.	TRBV9	CASSPHPGELETQYF	TGTGCCAGCAGCCCTCATCCTGGGGAGTTAGAGACCCAGTACTTC
TRBJ1-2	.	.	TRBV7-2	CASSLTRYGYTF	TGTGCCAGCAGCTTAACAAGATATGGCTACACCTTC
TRBJ2-1	TRBD1	.	TRBV4-3	CASSPAGTGVGEQFF	TGCGCCAGCAGCCCGGCCGGGACAGGGGTCGGTGAGCAGTTCTTC
TRBJ2-6	TRBD1	.	TRBV9	CASSEGQGVDVLTF	TGTGCCAGCAGCGAAGGACAGGGGGTTGACGTCCTGACTTTC
TRBJ1-1	TRBD1	.	TRBV5-8	CASSDFGDSKAFF	TGTGCCAGCAGCGACTTCGGGGACAGTAAAGCTTTCTTT
TRBJ2-3	TRBD1	.	TRBV5-8	CASSLGAKNRGTQYF	TGTGCCAGCAGCTTGGGCGCGAAAAACAGGGGTACGCAGTATTTT
TRBJ2-7	TRBD2	.	TRBV29-1	CSVGSGTTYEQYF	TGCAGCGTTGGTTCCGGGACTACCTACGAGCAGTACTTC
TRBJ1-1	.	.	TRBV13	CASSPDRLGTEAFF	TGTGCCAGCAGCCCTGACAGGTTAGGCACTGAAGCTTTCTTT
TRBJ2-7	TRBD1	.	TRBV18	CASSRGTGVFNYEQYF	TGTGCCAGCTCACGAGGGACAGGGGTGTTCAACTACGAGCAGTACTTC
TRBJ1-5	.	.	TRBV30	CAWSVLQDSNQPQHF	TGTGCCTGGAGTGTACTTCAGGACAGTAATCAGCCCCAGCATTTT
TRBJ1-1	.	.	TRBV21-1	CAKSRGFPEAFF	TGTGCCAAAAGCAGGGGGTTTCCTGAAGCTTTCTTT
TRBJ1-1	TRBD1	.	TRBV29-1	CSVDRGKNTEAFF	TGCAGCGTTGACAGGGGGAAGAACACTGAAGCTTTCTTT
TRBJ2-5	TRBD2	.	TRBV5-6	CASSLGLAGETQYF	TGTGCCAGCAGCTTGGGACTAGCCGGGGAGACCCAGTACTTC
TRBJ1-6	.	.	TRBV4-3	CASSQERRSSYNSPLHF	TGCGCCAGCAGCCAAGAAAGGAGGAGCTCCTATAATTCACCCCTCCACTTT
TRBJ1-4	TRBD1	.	TRBV19	CASSSGQGREKLFF	TGTGCCAGTAGTTCCGGACAGGGCAGAGAAAAACTGTTTTTT
TRBJ2-1	TRBD2	.	TRBV11-3	CASSLNSGRRYNEQFF	TGTGCCAGCAGCCTCAATAGCGGGAGGAGGTACAATGAGCAGTTCTTC
TRBJ2-4	.	.	TRBV28	CASSRDILAKNIQYF	TGTGCCAGCAGCCGGGACATCCTTGCCAAAAACATTCAGTACTTC
TRBJ2-4	.	.	TRBV4-3	CASSQDGNTNIQYF	TGCGCCAGCAGCCAAGACGGGAACACAAACATTCAGTACTTC
TRBJ2-1	TRBD1	.	TRBV29-1	CSVEASFTGTGNYNEQFF	TGCAGCGTTGAGGCGTCGTTTACCGGGACAGGGAACTACAATGAGCAGTTCTTC
TRBJ1-1	TRBD1	.	TRBV5-1	CASSLGQGAPNTEAFF	TGCGCCAGCAGCCTAGGACAGGGGGCGCCGAACACTGAAGCTTTCTTT
TRBJ1-1	TRBD1	.	TRBV4-3	CASSQGTGAFFEAFF	TGCGCCAGCAGCCAAGGGACAGGGGCCTTCTTTGAAGCTTTCTTT
TRBJ2-1	TRBD1	few	TRBV6-6	CANGQGPSYNEQFF	TGTGCCAACGGACAGGGGCCCTCCTACAATGAGCAGTTCTTC
TRBJ2-3	.	.	TRBV5-8	CASSFQGPDTQYF	TGTGCCAGCAGCTTTCAGGGGCCAGATACGCAGTATTTT
TRBJ1-1	.	.	TRBV18	CASSPLTGLNTEAFF	TGTGCCAGCTCACCCCTTACAGGGCTGAACACTGAAGCTTTCTTT
TRBJ2-7	TRBD1	once	TRBV19	CASSGRGQGDPYGQYF	TGTGCCAGTAGTGGCCGGGGACAGGGAGATCCTTACGGGCAGTACTTC
TRBJ1-2	TRBD1	.	TRBV29-1	CSVENTGDYGYTF	TGCAGCGTTGAAAACACAGGGGACTATGGCTACACCTTC
TRBJ1-5	.	few	TRBV19	CASSMDSRNQPQHF	TGTGCCAGTAGTATGGACAGTCGCAATCAGCCCCAGCATTTT
TRBJ1-2	.	.	TRBV2	CASSIRWTDGYTF	TGTGCCAGCAGTATACGGTGGACAGACGGCTACACCTTC
TRBJ1-1	.	.	TRBV25-1	CASSVQGRGTEAFF	TGTGCCAGCAGTGTACAGGGACGAGGCACTGAAGCTTTCTTT
TRBJ2-2	TRBD1	.	TRBV29-1	CSAISDRGTNTGELFF	TGCAGCGCCATATCGGACAGGGGTACGAACACCGGGGAGCTGTTTTTT
TRBJ2-7	.	.	TRBV5-1	CASSPTLSGIYYEQYF	TGCGCCAGCAGCCCAACGCTAAGCGGCATATACTACGAGCAGTACTTC
TRBJ2-7	TRBD1	.	TRBV5-6	CASTAARDRVNF	TGTGCCAGCACCGCGGCGCGGGACAGGGTAAACTTC
TRBJ2-1	.	few	TRBV5-4	CASSSYRGPHNEQFF	TGTGCCAGCAGCTCTTACCGCGGGCCCCACAATGAGCAGTTCTTC
TRBJ1-2	.	.	TRBV7-9	CASSLAGRSNYGYTF	TGTGCCAGCAGCTTAGCAGGGAGGTCTAACTATGGCTACACCTTC
TRBJ1-5	.	.	TRBV6-1	CASSEALWGGVGNQPQHF	TGTGCCAGCAGTGAAGCTTTATGGGGGGGCGTTGGCAATCAGCCCCAGCATTTT
TRBJ2-7	TRBD1	.	TRBV5-4	CASSSRDRGYEQYF	TGTGCCAGCAGCTCCCGGGACAGGGGCTACGAGCAGTACTTC
TRBJ2-7	TRBD1	few	TRBV28	CASSLTGTGGYEQYF	TGTGCCAGCAGTCTCACCGGGACAGGGGGCTACGAGCAGTACTTC
TRBJ1-2	.	.	TRBV15	CATSRDRLRRGNYGYTF	TGTGCCACCAGCAGAGATCGATTAAGACGGGGGAACTATGGCTACACCTTC
TRBJ1-2	.	.	TRBV28	CASSPFVRGGVAGYTF	TGTGCCAGCAGTCCGTTTGTACGCGGAGGAGTTGCTGGCTACACCTTC
TRBJ2-2	.	.	TRBV30	CAWSRGGELFF	TGTGCCTGGAGTAGGGGCGGGGAGCTGTTTTTT
TRBJ2-5	TRBD1	.	TRBV6-6	CASSSPRQGNLETQYF	TGTGCCAGCAGTTCCCCGAGACAGGGTAACCTGGAGACCCAGTACTTC
TRBJ2-7	.	.	TRBV6-4	CASSDSVVSYEQYF	TGTGCCAGCAGTGACTCGGTAGTCTCCTACGAGCAGTACTTC
TRBJ2-7	TRBD1	.	TRBV10-2	CASSVPQGAITYEQYF	TGCGCCAGCAGTGTACCACAGGGGGCAATTACCTACGAGCAGTACTTC
TRBJ2-3	TRBD2	.	TRBV18	CASSLKTSGTADTQYF	TGTGCCAGCTCCCTGAAGACTAGCGGGACGGCAGATACGCAGTATTTT
TRBJ2-7	TRBD1	.	TRBV4-1	CASRDRGDEQYF	TGCGCCAGCCGGGACAGGGGCGACGAGCAGTACTTC
TRBJ2-3	TRBD2	.	TRBV2	CASSEFGLAGAEAVTDTQYF	TGTGCCAGCAGTGAATTTGGACTAGCGGGAGCAGAGGCGGTGACAGATACGCAGTATTTT
TRBJ2-5	TRBD2	.	TRBV5-1	CASSAGGRAWETQYF	TGCGCCAGCAGCGCGGGCGGGAGGGCGTGGGAGACCCAGTACTTC